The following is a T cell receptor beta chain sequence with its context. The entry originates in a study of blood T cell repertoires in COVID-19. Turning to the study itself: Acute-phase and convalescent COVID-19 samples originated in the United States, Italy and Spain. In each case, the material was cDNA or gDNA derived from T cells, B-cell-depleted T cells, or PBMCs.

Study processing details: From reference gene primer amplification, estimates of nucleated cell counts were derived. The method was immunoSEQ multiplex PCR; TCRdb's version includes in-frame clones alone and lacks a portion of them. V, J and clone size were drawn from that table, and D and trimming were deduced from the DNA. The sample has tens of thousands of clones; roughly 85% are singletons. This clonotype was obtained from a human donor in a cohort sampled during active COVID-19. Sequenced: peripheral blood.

The CDR3 here is CASSLAGSHYEQYF. CDR3 coding DNA: TGTGCCAGCAGCTTAGCGGGGAGCCACTACGAGCAGTACTTC. The chain is built from TRBV28 and TRBJ2-7, with 8 bases lining up with TRBD2. Losses at the gene ends were 6 bases for V and 3 bases for J; bases not matched to a gene: 7. The CDR3 loop spans 14 amino acids. Germline V gives CDR1 MDHEN, CDR2 SYDVKM.